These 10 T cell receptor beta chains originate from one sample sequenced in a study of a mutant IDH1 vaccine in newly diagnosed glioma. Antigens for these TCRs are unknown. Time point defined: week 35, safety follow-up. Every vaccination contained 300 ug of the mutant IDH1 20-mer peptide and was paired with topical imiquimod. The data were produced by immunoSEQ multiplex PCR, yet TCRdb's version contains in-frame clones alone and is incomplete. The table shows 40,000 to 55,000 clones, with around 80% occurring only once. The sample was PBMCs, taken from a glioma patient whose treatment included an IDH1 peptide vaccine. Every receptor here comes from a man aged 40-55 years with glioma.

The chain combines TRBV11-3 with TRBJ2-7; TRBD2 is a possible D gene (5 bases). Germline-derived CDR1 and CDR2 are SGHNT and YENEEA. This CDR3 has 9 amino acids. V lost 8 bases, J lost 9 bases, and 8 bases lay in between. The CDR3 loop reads CASPRGQYV. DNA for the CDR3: TGTGCCAGCCCCCGGGGGCAGTACGTC.

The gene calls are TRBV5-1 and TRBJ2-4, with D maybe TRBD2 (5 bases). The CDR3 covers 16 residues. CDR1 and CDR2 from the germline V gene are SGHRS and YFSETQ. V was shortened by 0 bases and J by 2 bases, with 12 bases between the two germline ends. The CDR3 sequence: CASSLAGGGTKNIQYF. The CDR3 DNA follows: TGCGCCAGCAGCTTGGCTGGAGGTGGGACCAAAAACATTCAGTACTTC.

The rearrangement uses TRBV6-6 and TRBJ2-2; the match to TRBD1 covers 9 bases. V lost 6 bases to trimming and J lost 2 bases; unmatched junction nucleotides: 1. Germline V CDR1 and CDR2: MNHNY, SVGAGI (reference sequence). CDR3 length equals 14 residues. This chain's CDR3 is CASRQGANTGELFF. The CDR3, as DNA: TGTGCCAGCAGACAGGGGGCTAACACCGGGGAGCTGTTTTTT.

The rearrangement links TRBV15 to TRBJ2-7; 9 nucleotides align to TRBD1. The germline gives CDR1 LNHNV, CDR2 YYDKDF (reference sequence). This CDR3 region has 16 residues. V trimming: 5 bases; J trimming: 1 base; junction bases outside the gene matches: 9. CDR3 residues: CATSGGQGTLSYEQYF. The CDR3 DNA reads TGTGCCACCAGCGGAGGACAGGGGACGCTATCCTACGAGCAGTACTTC.

Here the CDR3 DNA reads TGTGCCAGCTCCATTTTGGGACAGAACTATGGCTACACCTTC. Its translation: CASSILGQNYGYTF. The genes are TRBV27 and TRBJ1-2; 7 bases agree with TRBD1. V gave up 8 bases and J gave up 2 bases; unmatched junction bases: 8. In germline, CDR1 is MNHEY, CDR2 SMNVEV (reference sequence). This CDR3 region has 14 residues.

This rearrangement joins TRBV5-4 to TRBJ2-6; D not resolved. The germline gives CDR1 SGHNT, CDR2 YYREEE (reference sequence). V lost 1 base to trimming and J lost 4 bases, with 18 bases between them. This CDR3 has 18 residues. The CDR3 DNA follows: TGTGCCAGCAGCTTGCTCGGGCCCCGGGCCGGGGGGGCCAACGTCCTGACTTTC. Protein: CASSLLGPRAGGANVLTF.

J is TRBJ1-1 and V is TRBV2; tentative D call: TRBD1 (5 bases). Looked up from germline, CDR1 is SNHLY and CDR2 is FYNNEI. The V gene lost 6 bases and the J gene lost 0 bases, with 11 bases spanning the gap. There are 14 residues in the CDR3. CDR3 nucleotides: TGTGCCAGCAGGGAACAGGAATTGAACACTGAAGCTTTCTTT. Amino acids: CASREQELNTEAFF.

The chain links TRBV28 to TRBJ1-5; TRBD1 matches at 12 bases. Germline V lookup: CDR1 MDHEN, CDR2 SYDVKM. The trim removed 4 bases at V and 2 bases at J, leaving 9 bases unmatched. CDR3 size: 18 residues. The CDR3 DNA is TGTGCCAGCAGTTCCGGGACAGGGGGCATAGTGGGCAATCAGCCCCAGCATTTT. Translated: CASSSGTGGIVGNQPQHF. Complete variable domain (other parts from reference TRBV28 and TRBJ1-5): DVKVTQSSRYLVKRTGEKVFLECVQDMDHENMFWYRQDPGLGLRLIYFSYDVKMKEKGDIPEGYSVSREKKERFSLILESASTNQTSMYLCASSSGTGGIVGNQPQHFGDGTRLSIL.

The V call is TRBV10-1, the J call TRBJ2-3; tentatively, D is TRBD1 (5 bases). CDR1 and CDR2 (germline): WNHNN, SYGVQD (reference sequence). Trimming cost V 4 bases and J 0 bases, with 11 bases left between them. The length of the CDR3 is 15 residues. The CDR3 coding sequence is TGCGCCAGCAGTGTCAACCCAGGGAGCACAGATACGCAGTATTTT. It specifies CASSVNPGSTDTQYF.

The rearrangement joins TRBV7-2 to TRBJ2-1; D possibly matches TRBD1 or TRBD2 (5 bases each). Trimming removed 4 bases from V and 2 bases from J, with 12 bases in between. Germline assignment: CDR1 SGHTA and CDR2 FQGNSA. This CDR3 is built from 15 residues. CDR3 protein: CASSWDGTTYNEQFF. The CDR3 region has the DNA TGTGCCAGCAGCTGGGATGGGACCACCTACAATGAGCAGTTCTTC.